Reported below is one T cell receptor beta chain. It has no known antigen specificity. No clone much larger than this one lies a single base away; base qualities are absent. The collaborating institutions used their own protocols to collect whole blood in K2EDTA tubes. For TCRbeta analysis, collaborators shipped samples as frozen whole blood, isolated PBMCs, or DNA extracted from either of those sample types. The sample belongs to a study of blood T cell repertoires in COVID-19 (dated by TCRdb to 2020 to 2021). Some background on the complete study: The collaborator samples originated in the United States, Italy and Spain and spanned the acute and convalescent phases of COVID-19. The prospective study material was composed of cDNA or gDNA derived from T cells, B-cell-depleted T cells, or PBMCs. Deeply sampled blood TCRbeta repertoires from subjects exposed to, actively infected with, or recovered from COVID-19 were included in the dataset. The repertoires were released in a freely available public database intended as a resource for research on the immune response to SARS-CoV-2. Samples were obtained from the ongoing ImmuneRACE study (first 160 participants) and from roughly 1,300 subjects provided by 6 global collaborators. A de-identified subject ID, COVID-19 status, age in years and sex were almost always included in the sample metadata. Where HLA class I and class II types were available, the types were taken from metadata supplied by the sample provider, not from assay-based typing.

The full study reports these points: Clinical and demographic metadata were provided uncurated, with the amount varying by source and participant.

TCRbeta CDR3 regions were amplified from genomic DNA using the immunoSEQ Assay, a bias-controlled multiplex PCR. On the study's bioinformatics: Nucleated cell counts per sample were estimated from amplification of reference gene primers within the assay. To quantify the absolute abundance of each unique TCRbeta CDR3 rearrangement, sequence reads were collapsed and filtered. For each sample, productive Simpson clonality was calculated by taking the square root of Simpson's diversity index across productive rearrangements. TCRdb's version of the immuneACCESS table is confined to in-frame rearrangements and falls short of the full clone set. An unresolved V gene accounts for under half of the shortfall where checked; the remainder is of unknown origin. For V, J and clone size, that table is used; D and trimming come from the DNA. In this sample the table shows fewer than 90,000 clones, approximately 90% of which occur a single time. The top ten clones comprise about 4.2% of the sample.

The clonotype comes from a man aged 70-80 years with active COVID-19. The material sequenced was peripheral blood.

At the DNA level, the sequence is TGTGCCAGCAGCTTAGGGGACACGTACCAAGAGACCCAGTACTTC. Protein translation: CASSLGDTYQETQYF. The chain joins TRBV11-3 to TRBJ2-5; perhaps TRBD1 is the D gene, with 6 bases matching. A distance of 9 bases separates the germline ends of V and J, which lose 1 base and 0 bases respectively. For CDR1 and CDR2, the germline V gene lists SGHNT and YENEEA. Measured from the cysteine to the phenylalanine, the CDR3 is 15 residues long. This entry keeps only the CDR3 DNA: 45 bases, framed from base 1. Extended through the reference TRBV11-3 and TRBJ2-5 proteins, this CDR3 yields the full variable domain: EAGVVQSPRYKIIEKKQPVAFWCNPISGHNTLYWYLQNLGQGPELLIRYENEEAVDDSQLPKDRFSAERLKGVDSTLKIQPAELGDSAVYLCASSLGDTYQETQYFGPGTRLLVL.